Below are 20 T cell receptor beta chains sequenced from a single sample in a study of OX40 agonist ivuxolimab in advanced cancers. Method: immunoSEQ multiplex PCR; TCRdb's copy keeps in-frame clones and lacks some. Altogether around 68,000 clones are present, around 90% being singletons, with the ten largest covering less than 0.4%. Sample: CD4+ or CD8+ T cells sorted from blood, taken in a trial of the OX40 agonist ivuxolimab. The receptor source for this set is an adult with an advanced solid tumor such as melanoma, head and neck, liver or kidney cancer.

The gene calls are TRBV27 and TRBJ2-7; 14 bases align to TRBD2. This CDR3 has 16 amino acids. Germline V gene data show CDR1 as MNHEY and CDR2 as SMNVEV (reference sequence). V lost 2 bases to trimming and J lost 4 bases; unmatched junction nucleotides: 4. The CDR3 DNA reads TGTGCCAGCAGTTTAAGGACTAGCGGGGGGAGTTACGAGCAGTACTTC. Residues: CASSLRTSGGSYEQYF.

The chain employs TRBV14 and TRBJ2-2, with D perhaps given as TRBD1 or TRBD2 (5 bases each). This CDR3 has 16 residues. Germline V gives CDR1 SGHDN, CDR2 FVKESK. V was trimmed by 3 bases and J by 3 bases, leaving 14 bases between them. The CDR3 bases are TGTGCCAGCAGCCAGCTCCGGGGCGCGGACACCGGGGAGCTGTTTTTT. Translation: CASSQLRGADTGELFF. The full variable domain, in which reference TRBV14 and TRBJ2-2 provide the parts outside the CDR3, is EAGVTQFPSHSVIEKGQTVTLRCDPISGHDNLYWYRRVMGKEIKFLLHFVKESKQDESGMPNNRFLAERTGGTYSTLKVQPAELEDSGVYFCASSQLRGADTGELFFGEGSRLTVL.

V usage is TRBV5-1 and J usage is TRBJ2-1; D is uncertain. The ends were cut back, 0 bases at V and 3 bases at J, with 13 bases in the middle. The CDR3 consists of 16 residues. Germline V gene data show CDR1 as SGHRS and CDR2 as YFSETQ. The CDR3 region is CASSLVGRLGYNEQFF. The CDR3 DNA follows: TGCGCCAGCAGCTTGGTCGGCAGGCTAGGCTACAATGAGCAGTTCTTC.

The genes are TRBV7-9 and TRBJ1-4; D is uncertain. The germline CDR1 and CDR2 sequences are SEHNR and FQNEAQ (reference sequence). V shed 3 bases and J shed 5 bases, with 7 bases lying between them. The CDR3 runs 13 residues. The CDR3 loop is CASSFLGNEKLFF. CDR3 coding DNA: TGTGCCAGCAGCTTTTTGGGAAATGAAAAACTGTTTTTT.

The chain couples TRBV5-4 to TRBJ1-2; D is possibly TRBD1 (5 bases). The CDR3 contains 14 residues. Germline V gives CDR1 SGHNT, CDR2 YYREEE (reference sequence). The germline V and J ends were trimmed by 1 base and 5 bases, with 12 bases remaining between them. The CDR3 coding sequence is TGTGCCAGCAGCTTGCCGGCAGGGAAATATGGCTACACCTTC. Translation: CASSLPAGKYGYTF.

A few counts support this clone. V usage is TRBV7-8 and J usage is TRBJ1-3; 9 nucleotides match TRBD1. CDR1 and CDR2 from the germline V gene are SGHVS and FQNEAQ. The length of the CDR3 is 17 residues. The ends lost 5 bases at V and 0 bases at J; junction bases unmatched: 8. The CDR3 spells CASSRVQGASSGNTIYF. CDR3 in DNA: TGTGCCAGCAGCCGCGTACAGGGGGCGAGCTCTGGAAACACCATATATTTT.

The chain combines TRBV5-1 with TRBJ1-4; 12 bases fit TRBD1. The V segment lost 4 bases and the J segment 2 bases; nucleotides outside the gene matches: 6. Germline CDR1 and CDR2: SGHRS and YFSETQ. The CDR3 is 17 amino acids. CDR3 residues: CASSRGQGADTNEKLFF. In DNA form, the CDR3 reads TGCGCCAGCAGCCGGGGACAGGGGGCAGATACTAATGAAAAACTGTTTTTT. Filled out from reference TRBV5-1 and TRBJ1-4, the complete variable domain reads KAGVTQTPRYLIKTRGQQVTLSCSPISGHRSVSWYQQTPGQGLQFLFEYFSETQRNKGNFPGRFSGRQFSNSRSEMNVSTLELGDSALYLCASSRGQGADTNEKLFFGSGTQLSVL.

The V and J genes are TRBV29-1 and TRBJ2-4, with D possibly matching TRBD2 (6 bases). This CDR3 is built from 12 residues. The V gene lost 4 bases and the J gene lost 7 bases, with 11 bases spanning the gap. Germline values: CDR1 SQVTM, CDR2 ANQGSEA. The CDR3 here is CSVGAGFNIQYF. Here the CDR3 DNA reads TGCAGCGTTGGGGCGGGGTTTAACATTCAGTACTTC.

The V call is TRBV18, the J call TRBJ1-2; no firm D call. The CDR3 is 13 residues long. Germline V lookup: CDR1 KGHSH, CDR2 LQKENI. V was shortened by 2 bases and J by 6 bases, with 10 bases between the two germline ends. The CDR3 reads CASSPGSRHGYTF. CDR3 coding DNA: TGTGCCAGCTCACCAGGATCTAGACATGGCTACACCTTC. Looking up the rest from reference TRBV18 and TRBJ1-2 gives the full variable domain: NAGVMQNPRHLVRRRGQEARLRCSPMKGHSHVYWYRQLPEEGLKFMVYLQKENIIDESGMPKERFSAEFPKEGPSILRIQQVVRGDSAAYFCASSPGSRHGYTFGSGTRLTVV.

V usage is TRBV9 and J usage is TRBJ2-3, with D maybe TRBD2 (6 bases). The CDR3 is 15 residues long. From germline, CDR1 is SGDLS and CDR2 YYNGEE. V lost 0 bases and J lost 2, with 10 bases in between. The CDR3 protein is CASSVVAGPTDTQYF. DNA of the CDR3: TGTGCCAGCAGCGTAGTGGCGGGGCCCACAGATACGCAGTATTTT.

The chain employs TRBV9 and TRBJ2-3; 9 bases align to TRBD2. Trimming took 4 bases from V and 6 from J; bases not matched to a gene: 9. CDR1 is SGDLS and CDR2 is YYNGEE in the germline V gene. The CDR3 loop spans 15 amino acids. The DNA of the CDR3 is TGTGCCAGCAGCACCCGGACTAGCGATAGGGATACGCAGTATTTT. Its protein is CASSTRTSDRDTQYF. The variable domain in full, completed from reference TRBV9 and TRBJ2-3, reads DSGVTQTPKHLITATGQRVTLRCSPRSGDLSVYWYQQSLDQGLQFLIQYYNGEERAKGNILERFSAQQFPDLHSELNLSSLELGDSALYFCASSTRTSDRDTQYFGPGTRLTVL.

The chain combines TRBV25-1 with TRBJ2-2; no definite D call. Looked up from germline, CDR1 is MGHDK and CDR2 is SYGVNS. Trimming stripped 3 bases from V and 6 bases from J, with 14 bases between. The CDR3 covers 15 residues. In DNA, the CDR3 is TGTGCCAGCAGTGATACAAGGGTATTGTCCGGGGAGCTGTTTTTT. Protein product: CASSDTRVLSGELFF. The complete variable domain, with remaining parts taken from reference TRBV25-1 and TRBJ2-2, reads EADIYQTPRYLVIGTGKKITLECSQTMGHDKMYWYQQDPGMELHLIHYSYGVNSTEKGDLSSESTVSRIRTEHFPLTLESARPSHTSQYLCASSDTRVLSGELFFGEGSRLTVL.

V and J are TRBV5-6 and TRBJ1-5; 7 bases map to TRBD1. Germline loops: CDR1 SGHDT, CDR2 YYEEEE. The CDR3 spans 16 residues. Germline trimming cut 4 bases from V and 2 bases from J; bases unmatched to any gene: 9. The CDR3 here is CASSHGGGLGNQPQHF. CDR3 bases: TGTGCCAGCAGCCATGGAGGGGGCTTGGGCAATCAGCCCCAGCATTTT.

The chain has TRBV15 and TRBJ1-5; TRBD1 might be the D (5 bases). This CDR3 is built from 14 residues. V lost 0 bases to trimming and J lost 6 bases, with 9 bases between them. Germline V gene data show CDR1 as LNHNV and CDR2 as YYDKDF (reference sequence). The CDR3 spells CATSRDRGTQPQHF. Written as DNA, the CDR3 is TGTGCCACCAGCAGAGATCGAGGGACTCAGCCCCAGCATTTT. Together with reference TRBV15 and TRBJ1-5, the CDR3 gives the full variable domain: DAMVIQNPRYQVTQFGKPVTLSCSQTLNHNVMYWYQQKSSQAPKLLFHYYDKDFNNEADTPDNFQSRRPNTSFCFLDIRSPGLGDTAMYLCATSRDRGTQPQHFGDGTRLSIL.

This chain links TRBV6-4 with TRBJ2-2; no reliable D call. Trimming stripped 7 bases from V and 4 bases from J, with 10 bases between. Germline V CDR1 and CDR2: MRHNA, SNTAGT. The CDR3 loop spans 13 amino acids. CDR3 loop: CASKLAGTGELFF. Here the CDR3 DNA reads TGTGCCAGCAAACTTGCAGGCACCGGGGAGCTGTTTTTT.

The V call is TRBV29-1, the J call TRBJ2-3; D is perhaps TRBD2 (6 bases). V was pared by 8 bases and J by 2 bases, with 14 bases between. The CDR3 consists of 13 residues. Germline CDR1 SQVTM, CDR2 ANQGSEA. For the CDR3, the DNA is TGCAGCCCCCGACTAGGATACACAGATACGCAGTATTTT. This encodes CSPRLGYTDTQYF.

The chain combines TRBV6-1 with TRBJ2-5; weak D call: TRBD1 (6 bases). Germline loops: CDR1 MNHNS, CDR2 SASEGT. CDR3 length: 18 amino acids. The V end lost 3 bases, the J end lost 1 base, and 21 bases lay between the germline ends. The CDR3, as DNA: TGTGCCAGCAGTGATGGCAGGGGAAGGAGATTGGGCCAAGAGACCCAGTACTTC. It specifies CASSDGRGRRLGQETQYF.

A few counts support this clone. DNA of the CDR3: TGTGCCAGCAGCGTAGTAATCTCCCCTAGTGGGACCCTCCACTTT. Translation: CASSVVISPSGTLHF. This chain connects TRBV9 to TRBJ1-6, with D unresolved. V lost 0 bases to trimming and J lost 14 bases, with 18 bases between them. This CDR3 is 15 amino acids long. Per the germline V gene, CDR1 is SGDLS and CDR2 is YYNGEE.

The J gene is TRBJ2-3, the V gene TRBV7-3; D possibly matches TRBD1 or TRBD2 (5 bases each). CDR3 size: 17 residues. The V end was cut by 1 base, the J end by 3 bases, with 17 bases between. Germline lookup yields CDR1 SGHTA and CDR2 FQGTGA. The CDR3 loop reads CASSLMGTGEGTDTQYF. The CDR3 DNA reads TGTGCCAGCAGCTTAATGGGGACCGGCGAGGGGACAGATACGCAGTATTTT.

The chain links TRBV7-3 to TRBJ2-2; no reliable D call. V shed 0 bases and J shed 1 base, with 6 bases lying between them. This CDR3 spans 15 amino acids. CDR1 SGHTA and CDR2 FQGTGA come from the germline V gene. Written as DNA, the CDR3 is TGTGCCAGCAGCTTAACGGGCAAGAACACCGGGGAGCTGTTTTTT. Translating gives CASSLTGKNTGELFF.